This paragraph reports one T cell receptor beta chain. Its antigen is not yet known. It has no much larger one-base neighbor in the sample; base qualities were not kept. Its CDR3 holds 12 amino acids, cysteine through phenylalanine. Of all the DNA, just the CDR3 is kept, 36 bases in frame from base 1. The germline V gene supplies CDR1 SQVTM and CDR2 ANQGSEA. V is clipped by 7 bases and J by 8 bases, and the sequence between their germline boundaries is 17 bases long. The sample originates from a study of shared clonotypes between healthy human individuals (dated by TCRdb to about 2020). A note on the overall study: A couple of women and a few men aged 18 to 49 years were included in the cohort. To estimate repertoire size and how much clonotype sharing occurs between individuals, the study deeply sequenced the blood TCR repertoires of about 5 healthy adults. Different laboratories and diverse techniques were used to prepare libraries and sequence TCR repertoires, to increase sequencing depth and limit assay-specific biases. Between about 0.9 and 9 billion PBMCs per donor were obtained by leukapheresis. For each donor, three plates each were used for CD4 naive and CD4 memory, two plates were used for CD8 naive, and one plate was used for CD8 memory. Study-wide findings and limitations: Naive subsets generally had larger estimated clonotype richness than memory subsets. Compared with non-shared clonotypes, clonotypes shared by all four sorted-subset donors had higher generation probabilities. Sampling was restricted to blood, and TCR repertoires in tissue are likely to differ from TCR repertoires in blood. Pairwise subsampling led to the expectation that sequencing depth would affect the degree of clonotype sharing among donors. Even with the large sequencing depth, rarefaction of the sorted-subset datasets indicated that sequencing was incomplete. Approximately 5% of naive CD4, around 3.6% of naive CD8, about 2.1% of memory CD4, and 0.35% to 0.5% of memory CD8 clonotypes were shared across a few donors. The genetic and exposure-history diversity represented was limited by the small number of donors.

Using the deep immunoSEQ assay, multiplex PCR amplified TCR CDR3 regions from genomic DNA. Extracted genomic DNA from each cell subset was spread evenly across all wells of several immunoSEQ 96-well plates, with each plate serving as a replicate. For sorted subsets, approximately 210 ng of genomic DNA, equivalent to 30,000 or so T cell genomes, went into each replicate PCR. Purified libraries were quantified with a Qubit 3.0 fluorometer, sized on a Bioanalyzer 2100, and re-quantified with the KAPA Library Quantification kit. Every immunoSEQ 96-well plate was sequenced on a dedicated single-read 150-cycle Illumina NextSeq 550 flow cell. Under the source paper's analysis protocol: Because the immunoSEQ output included only junctional sequences and no quality scores, the filtering could not be the same as the filtering used for full-length reads. To assign V/J genes and CDR3, sequences were annotated against IMGT germline references using PyIR, a Python wrapper for IgBLAST v1.9. Reads were filtered out if the reads had weak V/J assignments (E-value above 1e-6), no CDR3, stop codons, out-of-frame junctions, or ambiguous translated residues. V3J clonotypes were defined by identical inferred V gene, J gene, and CDR3 amino acid sequence. The percentage overlap between two repertoires was calculated by dividing the number of shared unique clonotypes by the size of the smaller repertoire. Three approaches were used to assess repertoire richness: RTK rarefaction, the Chao1 estimator, and Recon v2.1 estimates of unobserved clonotypes. Generation probabilities for all TCRbeta clonotypes obtained by the gDNA method from a few donors were computed using OLGA. TCRdb obtained this table from immuneACCESS and retained in-frame rearrangements with V and J assigned. These tables miss some clones; where compared with another copy, unresolved V genes account for less than half of the shortfall, and the remainder is unexplained. The V and J calls and the clone size are those of that table, but D and trimming were determined from the DNA. Recorded for this sample are roughly 640,000 clones; more than 95% of them occurred a single time. Jointly, the top ten make up approximately 0.057% of the sample.

The donors were healthy, HIV-negative adults who had no recently reported acute infections or vaccinations. Every donor was a Caucasian adult residing in Nashville, Tennessee, USA. CD4+ T cells were enriched through magnetic negative selection, after which naive cells were positively selected on CD45RA and the remaining negative fraction served as the memory subset. Blood was collected by leukapheresis, and PBMCs were isolated by Ficoll-Histopaque density gradient centrifugation and then cryopreserved in liquid nitrogen vapor phase. Analytical flow cytometry was used to check the purity and quantity of each magnetically sorted T cell population. From each sorted fraction, genomic DNA was isolated and quantified by UV absorbance on a Nanodrop 2000c.

The TCR sequence derives from a woman in her thirties in good health. Sequenced sample: naive CD4+ T cells sorted from blood. The label giving this sample's cell subset or site can be read as: CD45RA+ positively selected. The rearranged segments are TRBV29-1 and TRBJ1-2; the D gene remains uncertain. In nucleotide form, the sequence is TGCAGCGCCGAGCGGCCTCGGTTGGGCTACACCTTC. Its protein product is CSAERPRLGYTF.